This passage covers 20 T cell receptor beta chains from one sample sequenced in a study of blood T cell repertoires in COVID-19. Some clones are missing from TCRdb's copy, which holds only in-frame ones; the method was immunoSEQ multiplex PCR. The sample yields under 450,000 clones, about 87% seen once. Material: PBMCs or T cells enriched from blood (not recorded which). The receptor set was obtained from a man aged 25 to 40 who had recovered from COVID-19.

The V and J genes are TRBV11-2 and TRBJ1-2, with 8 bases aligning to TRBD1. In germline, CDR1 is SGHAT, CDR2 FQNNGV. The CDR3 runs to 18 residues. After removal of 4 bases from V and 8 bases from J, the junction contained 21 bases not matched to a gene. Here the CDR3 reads CASSSVPLSLGQGAGYTF. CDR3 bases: TGTGCCAGCAGCTCCGTACCCCTCTCGTTGGGGCAGGGGGCCGGCTACACCTTC.

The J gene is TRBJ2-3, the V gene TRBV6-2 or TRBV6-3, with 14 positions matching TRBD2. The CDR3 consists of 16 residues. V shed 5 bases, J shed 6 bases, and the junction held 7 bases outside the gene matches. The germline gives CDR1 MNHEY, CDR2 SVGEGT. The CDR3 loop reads CASSTRTSGGPDTQYF. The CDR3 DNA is TGTGCCAGCAGTACCCGGACTAGCGGGGGGCCGGATACGCAGTATTTT.

CDR3 loop: CASRQHNTGELFF. The CDR3 bases are TGTGCCAGCAGACAACACAACACCGGGGAGCTGTTTTTT. The genes are TRBV6-5 and TRBJ2-2; the D is unclear. V was pared by 6 bases and J by 2 bases, with 7 bases between. The CDR3 sequence is 13 residues long. CDR1 and CDR2 from the germline V gene are MNHEY and SVGAGI.

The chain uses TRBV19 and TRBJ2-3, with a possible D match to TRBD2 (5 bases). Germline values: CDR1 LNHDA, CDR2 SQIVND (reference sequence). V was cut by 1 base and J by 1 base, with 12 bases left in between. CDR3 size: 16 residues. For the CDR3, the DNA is TGTGCCAGTAGTATAGTAACAGAAGCGGGCACAGATACGCAGTATTTT. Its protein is CASSIVTEAGTDTQYF.

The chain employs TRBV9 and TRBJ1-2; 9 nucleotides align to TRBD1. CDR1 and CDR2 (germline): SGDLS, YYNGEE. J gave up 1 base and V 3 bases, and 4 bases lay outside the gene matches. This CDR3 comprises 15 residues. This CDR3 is CASSGRDRVNYGYTF. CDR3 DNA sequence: TGTGCCAGCAGCGGCCGGGACAGGGTTAACTATGGCTACACCTTC. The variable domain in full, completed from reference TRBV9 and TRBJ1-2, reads DSGVTQTPKHLITATGQRVTLRCSPRSGDLSVYWYQQSLDQGLQFLIQYYNGEERAKGNILERFSAQQFPDLHSELNLSSLELGDSALYFCASSGRDRVNYGYTFGSGTRLTVV.

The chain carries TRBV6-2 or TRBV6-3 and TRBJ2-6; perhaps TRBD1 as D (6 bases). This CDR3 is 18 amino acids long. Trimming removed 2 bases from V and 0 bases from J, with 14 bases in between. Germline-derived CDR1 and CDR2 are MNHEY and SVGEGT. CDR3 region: CASSYLGQYFSGANVLTF. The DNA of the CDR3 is TGTGCCAGCAGTTACCTTGGACAGTATTTCTCTGGGGCCAACGTCCTGACTTTC.

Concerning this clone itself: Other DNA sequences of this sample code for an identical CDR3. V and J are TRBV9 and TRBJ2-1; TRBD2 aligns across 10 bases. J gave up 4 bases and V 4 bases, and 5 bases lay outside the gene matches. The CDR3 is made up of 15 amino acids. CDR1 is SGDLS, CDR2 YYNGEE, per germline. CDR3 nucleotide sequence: TGTGCCAGCAGCCCGAGACTAGCGGGTTACAATGAGCAGTTCTTC. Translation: CASSPRLAGYNEQFF.

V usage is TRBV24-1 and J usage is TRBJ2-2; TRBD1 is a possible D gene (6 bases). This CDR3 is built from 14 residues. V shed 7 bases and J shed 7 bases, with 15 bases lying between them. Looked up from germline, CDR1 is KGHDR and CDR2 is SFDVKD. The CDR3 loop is CATRTGNFVGELFF. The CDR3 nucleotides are TGTGCCACCAGAACAGGGAATTTTGTCGGGGAGCTGTTTTTT.

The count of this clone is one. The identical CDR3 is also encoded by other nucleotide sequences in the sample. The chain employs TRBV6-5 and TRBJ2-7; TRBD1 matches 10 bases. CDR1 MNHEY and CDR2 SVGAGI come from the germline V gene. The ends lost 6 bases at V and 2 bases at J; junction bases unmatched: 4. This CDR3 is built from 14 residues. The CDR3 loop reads CASSRDRGTYEQYF. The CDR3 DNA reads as TGTGCCAGCAGCCGGGACAGGGGAACCTACGAGCAGTACTTC.

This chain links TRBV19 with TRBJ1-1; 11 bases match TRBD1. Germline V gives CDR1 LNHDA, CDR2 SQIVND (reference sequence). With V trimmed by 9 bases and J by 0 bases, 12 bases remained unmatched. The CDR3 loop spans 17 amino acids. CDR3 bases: TGTGCCAGCTTCCCGAGGACAGGGGGCTTTATGAACACTGAAGCTTTCTTT. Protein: CASFPRTGGFMNTEAFF. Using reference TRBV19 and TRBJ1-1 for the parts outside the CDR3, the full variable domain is DGGITQSPKYLFRKEGQNVTLSCEQNLNHDAMYWYRQDPGQGLRLIYYSQIVNDFQKGDIAEGYSVSREKKESFPLTVTSAQKNPTAFYLCASFPRTGGFMNTEAFFGQGTRLTVV.

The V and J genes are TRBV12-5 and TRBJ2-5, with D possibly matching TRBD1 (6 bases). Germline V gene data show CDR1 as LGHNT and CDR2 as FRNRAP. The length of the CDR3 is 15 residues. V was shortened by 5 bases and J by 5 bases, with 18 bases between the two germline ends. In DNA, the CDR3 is TGTGCTAGTGGTCCGGAGTCCGGAAGGGGGGAGACCCAGTACTTC. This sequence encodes CASGPESGRGETQYF.

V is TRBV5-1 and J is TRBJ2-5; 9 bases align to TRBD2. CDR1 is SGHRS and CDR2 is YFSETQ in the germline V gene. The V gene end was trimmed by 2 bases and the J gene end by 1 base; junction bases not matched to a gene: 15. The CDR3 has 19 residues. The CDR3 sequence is CASSLETGTSRRSQETQYF. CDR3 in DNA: TGCGCCAGCAGCTTAGAAACCGGGACTAGCCGGCGGAGCCAAGAGACCCAGTACTTC.

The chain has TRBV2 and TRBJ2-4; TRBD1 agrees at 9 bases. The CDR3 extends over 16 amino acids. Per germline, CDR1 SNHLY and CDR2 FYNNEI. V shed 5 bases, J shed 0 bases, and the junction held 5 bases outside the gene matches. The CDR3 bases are TGTGCCAGCAGTACAGGGGGCGGGTTAGCCAAAAACATTCAGTACTTC. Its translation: CASSTGGGLAKNIQYF.

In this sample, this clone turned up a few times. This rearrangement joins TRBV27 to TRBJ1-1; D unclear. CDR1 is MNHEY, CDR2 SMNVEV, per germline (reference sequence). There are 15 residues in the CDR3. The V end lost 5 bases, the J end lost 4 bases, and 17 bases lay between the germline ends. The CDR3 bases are TGTGCCAGCAGTCGCTTTGGGCCGTGGGCCACTGAAGCTTTCTTT. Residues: CASSRFGPWATEAFF.

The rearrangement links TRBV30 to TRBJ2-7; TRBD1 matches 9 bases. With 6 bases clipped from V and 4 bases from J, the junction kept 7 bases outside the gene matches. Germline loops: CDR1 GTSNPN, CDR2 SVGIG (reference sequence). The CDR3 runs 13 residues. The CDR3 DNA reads TGTGCCTGCCCGGGACAGGGTTTGTACGAGCAGTACTTC. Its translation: CACPGQGLYEQYF.

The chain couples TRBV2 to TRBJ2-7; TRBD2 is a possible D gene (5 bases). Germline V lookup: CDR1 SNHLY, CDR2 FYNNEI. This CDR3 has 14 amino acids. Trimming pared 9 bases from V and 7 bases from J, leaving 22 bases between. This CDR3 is CARRPAGESGEQYF. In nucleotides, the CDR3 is TGTGCCAGGAGACCGGCAGGAGAGTCGGGAGAGCAGTACTTC.

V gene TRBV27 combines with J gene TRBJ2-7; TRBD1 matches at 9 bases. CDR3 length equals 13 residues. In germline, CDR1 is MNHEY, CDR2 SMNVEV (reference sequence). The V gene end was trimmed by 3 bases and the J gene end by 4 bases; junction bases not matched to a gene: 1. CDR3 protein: CASSFDRGYEQYF. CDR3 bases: TGTGCCAGCAGTTTTGACAGGGGGTACGAGCAGTACTTC.

Here the CDR3 reads CASSPLGTSADTQYF. The CDR3 nucleotides are TGTGCCAGTAGCCCCCTCGGGACTAGCGCAGATACGCAGTATTTT. The chain combines TRBV19 with TRBJ2-3; 10 bases match TRBD2. CDR3 length equals 15 residues. Germline CDR1 reads LNHDA; CDR2 reads SQIVND (reference sequence). Trimming cost V 6 bases and J 4 bases; bases outside gene matches: 7.

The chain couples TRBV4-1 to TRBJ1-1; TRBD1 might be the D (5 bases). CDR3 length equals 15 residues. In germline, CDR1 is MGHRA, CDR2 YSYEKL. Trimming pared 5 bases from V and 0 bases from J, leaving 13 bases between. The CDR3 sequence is CASSSVRQMNTEAFF. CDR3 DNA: TGCGCCAGCAGCTCCGTCCGACAGATGAACACTGAAGCTTTCTTT.

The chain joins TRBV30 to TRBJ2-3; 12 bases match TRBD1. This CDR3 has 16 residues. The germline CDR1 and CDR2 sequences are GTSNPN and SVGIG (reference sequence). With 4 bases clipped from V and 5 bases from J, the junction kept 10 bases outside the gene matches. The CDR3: CAWTGTGGAFIDTQYF. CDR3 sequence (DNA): TGTGCCTGGACAGGGACAGGGGGCGCTTTCATAGATACGCAGTATTTT.